These T cell receptor beta chains were read from a single sample in a study of blood T cell repertoires in COVID-19. Libraries were prepared by immunoSEQ multiplex PCR; TCRdb keeps only in-frame clonotypes and omits some of them. Counted here are roughly 30,000 clones, approximately 89% occurring once; the ten biggest clones make up about 51%. The sequenced sample was peripheral blood. Every receptor here comes from a human donor with acute or convalescent COVID-19. The donor label of this sample is uncertain. Both conserved end residues are part of each CDR3. D genes are given only for firm matches. Clone size appears in some rows only: once, few, many, or a class for an expanded clone.

j_call	d_call	v_call	clone_size	cdr3_nt	cdr3_aa
TRBJ1-1	NA	TRBV29-1	NA	TGCAGCGTTATCCGAGACCCCCGGGGAGCTTTCTTT	CSVIRDPRGAFF
TRBJ2-5	NA	TRBV19	NA	TGTGCCAGTAGTTCAGACTTCCAAGAGACCCAGTACTTC	CASSSDFQETQYF
TRBJ2-3	NA	TRBV11-3	NA	TGTGCCAGCAGCTTCGTGGGAAGGGCGGGTTCGAAAGATACGCAGTATTTT	CASSFVGRAGSKDTQYF
TRBJ2-1	NA	TRBV7-2	NA	TGTGCCAGCAGCTTAGCACTAGTTAGCTATGAGCAGTTCTTC	CASSLALVSYEQFF
TRBJ1-6	NA	TRBV5-1	NA	TGCGCCAGCAGCTTGGCCTCATCTGCGGGGGTTCCACCCCTCCACTTT	CASSLASSAGVPPLHF
TRBJ2-3	NA	TRBV19	NA	TGTGCCAGTAGCCCCCTTGGGACTAGCACAGATACGCAGTATTTT	CASSPLGTSTDTQYF
TRBJ1-1	TRBD1	TRBV5-1	NA	TGCGCCAGCAGAGAAGGGACAGGGGGCAACACTGAAGCTTTCTTT	CASREGTGGNTEAFF
TRBJ1-1	TRBD1	TRBV7-2	once	TGTGCCAGCTCCGGGACAGTCAACACTGAAGCTTTCTTT	CASSGTVNTEAFF
TRBJ1-1	NA	TRBV29-1	NA	TGCAGCGCGGACAGACCTTCGAGCACTGAAGCTTTCTTT	CSADRPSSTEAFF
TRBJ1-2	TRBD1	TRBV11-3	NA	TGTGCCAGCAGCTCAACCGGGACAGGGTCCATTGGTAACTATGGCTACACCTTC	CASSSTGTGSIGNYGYTF
TRBJ1-1	NA	TRBV9	NA	TGTGCCAGCAGCGTAGGAGGGTTGTCTTTCACTGAAGCTTTCTTT	CASSVGGLSFTEAFF
TRBJ2-2	TRBD2	TRBV5-1	NA	TGCGCCAGCAGCTTGTACCCTTCCCGGGAGGGCGGGTACACCGGGGAGCTGTTTTTT	CASSLYPSREGGYTGELFF
TRBJ1-6	NA	TRBV5-6	NA	TGTGCCAGCAGCCTAATAGGGGCCTATAATTCACCCCTCCACTTT	CASSLIGAYNSPLHF
TRBJ2-3	NA	TRBV7-3	NA	TGTGCCAGCAGCTTGTGGGAGAGAGATACGCAGTATTTT	CASSLWERDTQYF
TRBJ2-1	NA	TRBV24-1	NA	TGTGCCACCAGTGATCCCCCCGGGGGAGGCTCCGCGAGAAGAGGGTACAATGAGCAGTTCTTC	CATSDPPGGGSARRGYNEQFF
TRBJ2-5	TRBD1	TRBV6-1	NA	TGTGCCAGCAGTGAGGGACAGGGTCGGCAAGAGACCCAGTACTTC	CASSEGQGRQETQYF
TRBJ2-7	TRBD1	TRBV6-1	NA	TGTGCCATCAGGACAGGCTCCTACGAGCAGTACTTC	CAIRTGSYEQYF
TRBJ2-2	NA	TRBV5-1	NA	TGCGCCAGCAGCCCGACAGGACCTTACACCGGGGAGCTGTTTTTT	CASSPTGPYTGELFF
TRBJ2-5	NA	TRBV9	NA	TGTGCCAGCAGCCCGGGAATCCAAGAGACCCAGTACTTC	CASSPGIQETQYF
TRBJ2-5	TRBD1	TRBV11-2	NA	TGTGCCAGCAGCTCGGGACAGCCAGGGGCGGAGACCCAGTACTTC	CASSSGQPGAETQYF
TRBJ2-3	NA	TRBV7-3	NA	TGTGCCAGCAGTCTTCTAGCGCAAGGGGCAGATACGCAGTATTTT	CASSLLAQGADTQYF
TRBJ2-3	TRBD2	TRBV2	NA	TGTGCCAGCAGTGATGTGGCGGGGGGCGAAGATACGCAGTATTTT	CASSDVAGGEDTQYF
TRBJ2-5	NA	TRBV19	NA	TGTGCCAGTATTGACCGGGGGAGTGGGCAAGAGACCCAGTACTTC	CASIDRGSGQETQYF